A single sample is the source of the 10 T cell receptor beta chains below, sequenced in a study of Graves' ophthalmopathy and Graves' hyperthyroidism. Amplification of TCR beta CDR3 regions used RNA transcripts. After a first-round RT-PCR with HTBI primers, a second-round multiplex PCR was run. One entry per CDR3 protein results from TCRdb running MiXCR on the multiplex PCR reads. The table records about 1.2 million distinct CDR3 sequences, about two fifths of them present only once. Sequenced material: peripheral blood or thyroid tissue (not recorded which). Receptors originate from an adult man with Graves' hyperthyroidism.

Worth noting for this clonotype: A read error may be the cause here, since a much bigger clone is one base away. The CDR3 protein is CASTRGTGAETQYF. CDR3 DNA: TGTGCCAGCACCCGGGGAACAGGTGCAGAGACCCAGTACTTC. The chain carries TRBV2 and TRBJ2-5; D is perhaps TRBD1 or TRBD2 (5 bases each). Between the trimmed V and J ends, which lost 7 bases and 4 bases, there was a span of 16 bases. The CDR3 has 14 residues. Germline CDR1 reads SNHLY; CDR2 reads FYNNEI.

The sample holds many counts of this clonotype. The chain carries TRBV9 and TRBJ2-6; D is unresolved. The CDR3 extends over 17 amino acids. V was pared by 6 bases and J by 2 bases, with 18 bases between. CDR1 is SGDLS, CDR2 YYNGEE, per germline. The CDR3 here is CASTATPYPAGANVLTF. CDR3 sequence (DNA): TGTGCCAGCACCGCCACCCCTTATCCAGCTGGGGCCAACGTCCTGACTTTC.

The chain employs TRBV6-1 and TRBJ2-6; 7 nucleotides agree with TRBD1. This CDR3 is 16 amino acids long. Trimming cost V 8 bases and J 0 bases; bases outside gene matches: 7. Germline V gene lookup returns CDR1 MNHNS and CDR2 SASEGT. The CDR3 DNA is TGTGCCAGCCGGGAAGGGGGCTTCTCTGGGGCCAACGTCCTGACTTTC. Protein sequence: CASREGGFSGANVLTF.

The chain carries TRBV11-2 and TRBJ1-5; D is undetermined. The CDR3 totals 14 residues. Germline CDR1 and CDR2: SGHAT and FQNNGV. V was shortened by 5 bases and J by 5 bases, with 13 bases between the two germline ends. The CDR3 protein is CASSPGSSYQPQHF. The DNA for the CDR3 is TGTGCCAGCAGCCCGGGGAGCTCCTATCAGCCCCAGCATTTT.

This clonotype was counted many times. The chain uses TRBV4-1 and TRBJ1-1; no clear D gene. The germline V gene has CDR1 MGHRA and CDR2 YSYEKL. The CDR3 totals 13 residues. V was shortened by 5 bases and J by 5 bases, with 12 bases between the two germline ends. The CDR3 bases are TGCGCCAGCAGCACCCACATAGAGACTGAAGCTTTCTTT. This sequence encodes CASSTHIETEAFF.

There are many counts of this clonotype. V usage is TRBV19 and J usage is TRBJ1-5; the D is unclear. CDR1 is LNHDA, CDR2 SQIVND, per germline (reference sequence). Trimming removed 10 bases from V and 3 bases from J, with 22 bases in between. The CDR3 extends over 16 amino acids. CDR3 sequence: CATTVERASNNQPQHF. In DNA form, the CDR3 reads TGTGCCACCACAGTGGAGAGAGCTTCAAACAATCAGCCCCAGCATTTT. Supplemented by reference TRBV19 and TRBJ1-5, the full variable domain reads DGGITQSPKYLFRKEGQNVTLSCEQNLNHDAMYWYRQDPGQGLRLIYYSQIVNDFQKGDIAEGYSVSREKKESFPLTVTSAQKNPTAFYLCATTVERASNNQPQHFGDGTRLSIL.

CDR3 coding DNA: TGTGCCAGCAGCCACGACGTACCAGGGATAGGTACAGATACGCAGTATTTT. Residues: CASSHDVPGIGTDTQYF. The chain joins TRBV7-3 to TRBJ2-3; perhaps TRBD1 as D (5 bases). Trimming left V 5 bases short and J 3 bases short, with 21 bases between. There are 17 residues in the CDR3. Germline V gene lookup returns CDR1 SGHTA and CDR2 FQGTGA. The full variable domain, its missing parts supplied by reference TRBV7-3 and TRBJ2-3, is GAGVSQTPSNKVTEKGKYVELRCDPISGHTALYWYRQSLGQGPEFLIYFQGTGAADDSGLPNDRFFAVRPEGSVSTLKIQRTERGDSAVYLCASSHDVPGIGTDTQYFGPGTRLTVL.

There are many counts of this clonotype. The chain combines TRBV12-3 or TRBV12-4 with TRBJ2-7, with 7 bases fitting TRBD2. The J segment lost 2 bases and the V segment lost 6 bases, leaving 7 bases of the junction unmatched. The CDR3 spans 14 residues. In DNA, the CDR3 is TGTGCCAGCAGCCCGCCCGCGGGAGCCTACGAGCAGTACTTC. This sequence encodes CASSPPAGAYEQYF.

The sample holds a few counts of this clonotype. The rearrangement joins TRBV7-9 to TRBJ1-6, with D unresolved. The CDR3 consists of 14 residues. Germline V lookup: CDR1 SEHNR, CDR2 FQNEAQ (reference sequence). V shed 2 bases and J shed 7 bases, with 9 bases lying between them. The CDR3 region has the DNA TGTGCCAGCAGCTTACGGTCCGGAAATTCACCCCTCCACTTT. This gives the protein CASSLRSGNSPLHF.

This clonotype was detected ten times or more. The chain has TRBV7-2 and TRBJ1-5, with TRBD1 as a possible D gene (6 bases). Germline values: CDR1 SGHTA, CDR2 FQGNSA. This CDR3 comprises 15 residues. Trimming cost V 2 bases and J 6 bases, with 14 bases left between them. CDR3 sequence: CASSLTTGTLQPQHF. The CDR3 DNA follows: TGTGCCAGCAGCTTAACCACAGGGACCCTTCAGCCCCAGCATTTT.